The source of this T cell receptor beta chain is a study of cytomegalovirus exposure and HLA in healthy donors (dated by TCRdb to about 2017). A note on the overall study: An earlier analysis of some 550 of the donors reported 250 to 350 Gb of sequence data and roughly 100 million unique TCR beta sequences from 150 million to 200 million T cells. Both class I and class II loci were covered by HLA typing, at four-digit resolution. Alongside the repertoire data, information on donor age, sex, ethnicity and CMV serostatus was compiled. The number of donors typed differed by locus, with roughly 620-630 for A, B, C, DRB1 and DQB1, roughly 520 for DQA1, 600 to 610 for DPA1, and approximately 470 for DPB1. Roughly 300 gigabases of sequencing data and around 85 million unique TCR sequences made up an early release that covered 640 HLA-typed donors. Because of strong linkage in the cohort, roughly five DR-DQ haplotypes were treated as single units for association and clustering. The study profiled the T cell repertoires of under 700 subjects by immunosequencing and related them to cytomegalovirus serostatus. The study aimed to test whether signatures of past pathogen exposure could be identified by cataloging public T cell receptors. The later analysis used no new phenotypic data to find candidate immune exposures, relying instead on TCR beta sequences and their occurrence across donors. Every discovery cohort repertoire had been produced on one sequencing platform. A later genetic analysis took genome-wide SNP genotypes for 398 of the 666 donors and used that subset as a discovery cohort. Of the roughly 390 genotyped donors, roughly 85% fell in the genetic ancestry cluster associated with self-reported Caucasian donors. To study patterns of TCR occurrence, a later analysis re-analyzed previously published TCR beta repertoires from several hundred donors and added high-resolution HLA genotyping. An earlier analysis of more than 450 of the donors used high-throughput TCR beta sequencing to judge whether each TCR beta V gene segment behaved as functional or pseudogenic. Along with the roughly 710-subject first cohort, a separate validation cohort of around 110 different subjects was used. The study combined high-throughput TCR immunosequencing, statistical association of individual TCRs with disease status, and machine learning to predict cytomegalovirus infection status. Among about 390 genotyped donors of the cohort, an average of roughly 240,000 unique TCR beta nucleotide sequences were sequenced per donor, around a sixth of them non-productive.

A word on this clone: What antigen it recognizes has not been identified. No base quality information exists; no much larger clone differs at one position.

Library preparation used the immunoSEQ multiplex PCR assay. For the multiplex PCR, a mixture combining 60 forward primers for TCR Vbeta segments and 13 reverse primers for TCR Jbeta segments was used. The CDR3 region of rearranged TCR beta genes was amplified from genomic DNA by a multiplex PCR assay. On the Illumina HiSeq System, the amplified TCR beta libraries were sequenced as 87-base-pair reads. The original methods were these. A later analysis tallied around 80 million unique TCR beta chains across the 666 repertoires, and around 12 million of those chains were shared by two or more donors. To remove PCR and sequencing errors, raw reads were error-corrected and collapsed into unique sequences using a nearest-neighbor algorithm that merged closely related sequences. CDR3 sequences were aligned to IMGT reference sequences to assign V, D and J gene segments. For a sequence to be retained, at least a six-nucleotide match to both a V gene segment and a J gene segment was required. Rearrangements were classified as productive when the CDR3 lacked stop codons and remained in frame with V and J, and all other rearrangements were classified as non-productive. CDR3 was defined according to IMGT convention as the region running from the second conserved V-encoded cysteine to the conserved J-encoded phenylalanine. The earlier analysis of about 570 of the donors excluded any sequence lacking an unambiguous match to a single V gene segment. In an earlier analysis of about 590 of the donors, a V segment was called functional when productive rearrangements were above 56.7%, and segregating when the standard deviation between donors exceeded 5%. A statistical classification framework was built for diagnosing cytomegalovirus status from the catalog of TCR beta chain sequences. V and J gene assignment, in a later analysis, came from comparing TCR nucleotide sequences with IMGT/GENE-DB human TR gene sequences. The TCRdist pipeline was used in a later analysis to assign CDR3 sequences and most-parsimonious VDJ recombination scenarios. A later analysis defined each TCR beta chain by its CDR3 amino acid sequence plus V-gene family, and excluded reads lacking a unique V-gene family. To address suspected cross-contamination and a sequencing artifact, a later analysis removed approximately 590 highly shared, low-generation-probability nucleotide sequences. A later analysis calculated a clonal expansion index for each public chain from normalized within-repertoire ranks of inferred template counts. A later analysis computed generation probabilities with a VDJ recombination model fitted to out-of-frame rearrangements, and checked the results against IGoR. Hypergeometric tests were used in a later analysis to score TCR-TCR, TCR-HLA and TCR-CMV co-occurrence, with a repertoire-size bias correction applied to the TCR pairs. A later analysis estimated false discovery rates by permuting HLA or CMV assignments 20 times. In a later analysis, co-occurring TCRs were grouped using DBSCAN, with TCRdist sequence similarity added in when clustering inside HLA-allele-positive subsets. Co-occurrence clustering excluded repertoires with fewer than 30,000 or more than 120,000 public chains, plus five with anomalous nucleotide sharing. Not all clones reach the TCRdb copy of this immuneACCESS table, which keeps in-frame sequences only. Checked studies attribute under half of the gap to unresolved V genes and leave the rest unexplained. V and J calls and clone size are copied from that table; D and trimming were computed from the DNA. The sample records 150,000 to 200,000 clones, 84% of which are singletons. Of the sample, under 5% falls within the top ten clones.

The paper as a whole reports these results and caveats: Some 15 rarely observed V segments, including chromosome 9 orphons, were excluded from the earlier analysis of approximately 500 of the donors because counts were too low. Immune exposure information for the cohort was limited to CMV serostatus. The authors suggested that the approach could potentially be generalized to other disease states and immunological phenotypes. Compared with the approximately 710-donor mean, donors in an Asian-associated ancestry cluster had fewer N-insertions in productive TCRs, according to a later genetic analysis. Compared with equally common non-associated chains, HLA-associated TCR beta chains in a later analysis were more clonally expanded and had lower generation probabilities. In a later analysis, most CMV-associated TCR beta chains were found to appear HLA-restricted, with HLA associations seemingly driven largely by CMV exposure. Assigning TCR associations to individual alleles was difficult when HLA alleles, especially DR and DQ, strongly co-occurred. Broadly in line with IMGT annotations, most TCR beta V segments showed up in productive rearrangements about 90% or about 30% of the time in an earlier analysis of several hundred of the donors. Because HLA typing was unavailable for some donors at each locus, only the typed subset was used in association tests. In a later analysis, TCR association rates were found to vary across HLA loci, with the most associated TCRs seen for DRB1 alleles and the fewest for HLA-C alleles. At a false discovery rate of 0.05, a later analysis linked approximately 18,000 TCR beta sequences to specific HLA alleles. In this cohort, only TCR beta chains were sequenced, and detectable features were limited by the absence of alpha or paired-chain data. A further reported finding was that TCR beta sequences accurately predicted the HLA-A and HLA-B alleles for most subjects in the first cohort. The classifier was reported to diagnose cytomegalovirus status with high specificity and sensitivity in both the original and validation cohorts. A cluster of highly shared sequence variants was judged likely to represent a technical artifact of the sequencing pipeline. A later analysis reported that several top co-occurrence clusters appeared linked to parvovirus B19, influenza, CMV and Epstein-Barr virus. Roughly uniform sequencing depth across donors was assumed in presence/absence analyses, although this assumption may not hold. Across donors, most TCR sequences were observed very rarely, whereas some public TCRs were present in many individuals. A total of some 180 TCR beta chains were listed by the study as associated with cytomegalovirus. Correlated functional status among segregating V segments might be attributable to linkage disequilibrium, but an unknown experimental factor could not be ruled out. In vitro tests confirmed that a few of the cytomegalovirus-associated TCR beta chains recognize cytomegalovirus antigens. A later genetic analysis associated a missense DCLRE1C variant with V-gene and J-gene trimming of TCR beta chains, and an independent cohort replicated the association.

In total, approximately 700 healthy bone marrow donors made up the cohort. All cohort members were sampled while nominally healthy, although unrecorded immune exposures were likely present. The donor tested CMV seronegative, placing the donor among the roughly 340 seronegative members of the cohort. Every donor gave a peripheral blood sample, and the peripheral blood mononuclear cells from that sample were used for TCR beta sequencing. Genomic DNA extraction from the blood cell samples was performed with the Qiagen DNeasy Blood Extraction Kit. The TCR was taken from a man between 18 and 29 years old in good health and CMV-seronegative. Sequencing was done on a sample of PBMCs.

The bases read TGTGCCAGTAGTTCCCTCCTAACCGGGGAGCTGTTTTTT. This codes for CASSSLLTGELFF. The chain links TRBV19 with TRBJ2-2; confidence is insufficient to name the D gene. Spanning cysteine to phenylalanine, the CDR3 consists of 13 amino acids. CDR3 DNA only is kept here, 39 bases in frame from base 1. From a lookup of the germline V gene (reference sequence), CDR1 and CDR2 are LNHDA and SQIVND. The trim is 5 bases for V and 5 bases for J, with a gap of 9 bases between the germline ends.